This is a list of T cell receptor beta chains from one sample in a study of T cell responses to AZD1222 COVID-19 vaccine. Repertoires were generated with immunoSEQ multiplex PCR, while TCRdb's copy carries only in-frame clones and drops some. This sample has some 130,000 clones, with over 65% found just once. The sequences come from peripheral blood, collected on day 0 of AZD1222 vaccination. Receptor source: an adult in good health. Both conserved end residues are part of each CDR3. The D gene is left open where the match is weak. The size of a clone is reported for some rows only, either as once, few or many, or as a class for expanded clones.

V,J,size,D,CDR3,DNA
TRBV3-1/TRBV3-2,TRBJ1-2,-,-,CASFQTRPAGAWQGYTF,TGTGCCAGCTTCCAAACCCGACCGGCGGGCGCGTGGCAGGGCTACACCTTC
TRBV6-5,TRBJ1-5,few,-,CASTGGHSNQPQHF,TGTGCCAGCACCGGGGGCCATAGCAATCAGCCCCAGCATTTT
TRBV5-6,TRBJ2-7,few,-,CASSSLGASQSYEQYF,TGTGCCAGCAGCTCCCTGGGGGCCAGCCAATCCTACGAGCAGTACTTC
TRBV6-5,TRBJ1-2,-,TRBD1,CASRRTGEANYGYTF,TGTGCCAGCAGGCGGACAGGGGAAGCTAACTATGGCTACACCTTC
TRBV27,TRBJ2-7,-,TRBD1,CATSGTGGYEQYF,TGTGCCACCTCCGGGACAGGGGGTTACGAGCAGTACTTC
TRBV10-3,TRBJ1-2,-,TRBD1,CAISPDRESYGYTF,TGTGCCATCAGCCCCGACAGGGAGAGCTATGGCTACACCTTC
TRBV28,TRBJ1-4,-,-,CASSFPGRRDEKLFF,TGTGCCAGCAGTTTTCCGGGGCGTAGGGATGAAAAACTGTTTTTT
TRBV6-5,TRBJ1-1,-,TRBD1,CATQGYANTEAFF,TGTGCCACACAGGGGTACGCGAACACTGAAGCTTTCTTT
TRBV19,TRBJ1-4,few,-,CASKGSTNEKLFF,TGTGCTTCAAAGGGATCAACTAATGAAAAACTGTTTTTT
TRBV5-6,TRBJ1-4,-,TRBD1,CASSLRTGGNEKLFF,TGTGCCAGCAGCCTCCGGACAGGAGGAAATGAAAAACTGTTTTTT
TRBV30,TRBJ2-3,-,-,CAWSSWGGPKDTQYF,TGTGCCTGGAGTAGTTGGGGGGGGCCGAAAGATACGCAGTATTTT